This TCR beta chain was retrieved from a study of blood T cell repertoires in COVID-19. Profiled with immunoSEQ multiplex PCR; TCRdb holds only in-frame clones, not every one. The table includes approximately 210,000 clones, approximately 82% detected once. The CDR3 covers 15 residues. CDR1 is SGHRS and CDR2 is YFSETQ in the germline V gene. J lost 1 base, V lost 4 bases, and 3 bases had no gene match. The V and J genes are TRBV5-1 and TRBJ2-5, with 11 bases lining up with TRBD2. This clonotype was obtained from a man aged 50 or older with active or convalescent COVID-19. Input material: peripheral blood. Here the CDR3 DNA reads TGCGCCAGCAGCCCAGGGACTAGCGGCCAAGAGACCCAGTACTTC. Protein sequence: CASSPGTSGQETQYF.